This T cell receptor beta chain emerged from a study of blood T cell repertoires in COVID-19. Study context: PBMCs, B-cell-depleted T cells, or T cells were the source of the cDNA or gDNA that made up the material.

Under the authors' procedure: Amplified reference gene primers provided the basis for estimating nucleated cell counts. Profiling relied on immunoSEQ multiplex PCR, and the TCRdb table lists in-frame clones only, not all of them. The DNA was the basis for D and trimming; V, J and clone size are from that table. The table lists some 200,000 clones, about 78% of them singletons. The CDR3 has 14 residues. Germline V gives CDR1 KGHDR, CDR2 SFDVKD. J lost 2 bases, V lost 7 bases, and 6 bases had no gene match. The genes are TRBV24-1 and TRBJ1-2; TRBD1 aligns across 7 bases. The TCR sequence derives from a woman aged 50 to 60 with active or convalescent COVID-19. The sample comprised peripheral blood. This CDR3 reads CATSPGTENYGYTF. CDR3 DNA sequence: TGTGCCACCAGCCCCGGGACAGAGAACTATGGCTACACCTTC.